This entry concerns a single T cell receptor beta chain. Its target is not known. TCRdb reprocessed the 5' RACE reads with MiXCR, giving one entry per CDR3 protein. Here the sample spans some 29,000 distinct CDR3 sequences, 5.5% to 8% being singletons. Germline CDR1 and CDR2: SGHRS and YFSETQ. The CDR3 totals 16 residues. V lost 1 base and J 2 bases, leaving 13 bases between the germline ends. This sample was included in a study of CD8 T cells in ankylosing spondylitis. Regarding the study as a whole: Made up of eight highly homologous variants, a TCR beta motif appeared characteristic of ankylosing spondylitis blood. Matched synovial fluid from ankylosing spondylitis patients was reported to be enriched for disease-linked clones. Past studies reported some motif variants in reactive arthritis synovial fluid and blood. Disease-linked clones were CD8+ and relatively rare in peripheral blood.

Material for sequencing was blood, either unsorted or a sorted T cell fraction (not recorded which). The V and J genes are TRBV5-1 and TRBJ1-3; maybe TRBD1 (5 bases). The TCR originated in a male donor with ankylosing spondylitis or in good health (not recorded which). The CDR3 reads CASSLTLTGAGNTIYF. CDR3 nucleotide sequence: TGCGCCAGCAGCTTGACTCTGACGGGGGCTGGAAACACCATATATTTT.